Following are 4 T cell receptor beta chains from one sample sequenced in a study of blood T cell repertoires in COVID-19. The table came from immunoSEQ multiplex PCR; TCRdb's copy has only in-frame clones and leaves some out. The data hold tens of thousands of clones, with roughly 86% observed a single time. The sequencing sample was made of peripheral blood. The receptors come from a man aged 60 to 69 with active or convalescent COVID-19.

The chain is built from TRBV5-1 and TRBJ1-2; D is possibly TRBD1 (6 bases). The CDR3 runs to 16 residues. V lost 4 bases, J lost 6 bases, and 22 bases lay in between. CDR1 and CDR2 from the germline V gene are SGHRS and YFSETQ. Written as DNA, the CDR3 is TGCGCCAGCAGCGCCGAGGATGGTTCAGGGGTTAATGGCTACACCTTC. It translates to CASSAEDGSGVNGYTF.

This sequence joins TRBV7-9 and TRBJ1-4; 8 nucleotides line up with TRBD1. Germline CDR1 is SEHNR and CDR2 is FQNEAQ (reference sequence). V shed 5 bases, J shed 5 bases, and the junction held 10 bases outside the gene matches. This CDR3 region has 16 residues. The CDR3 DNA reads as TGTGCCAGCAGCCCGGATTCCAGACAGGGGAATGAAAAACTGTTTTTT. Its translation: CASSPDSRQGNEKLFF. The complete variable domain, with remaining parts taken from reference TRBV7-9 and TRBJ1-4, reads DTGVSQNPRHKITKRGQNVTFRCDPISEHNRLYWYRQTLGQGPEFLTYFQNEAQLEKSRLLSDRFSAERPKGSFSTLEIQRTEQGDSAMYLCASSPDSRQGNEKLFFGSGTQLSVL.

This clone has ten or more counts. The DNA for the CDR3 is TGTGCCAGCAGTTTAGCTGTTACGCGGACTAGCGGTTACAATGAGCAGTTCTTC. As protein: CASSLAVTRTSGYNEQFF. The rearrangement links TRBV28 to TRBJ2-1; 10 nucleotides align to TRBD2. V lost 2 bases and J lost 4; bases outside the gene matches: 11. The CDR3 consists of 18 residues. Germline CDR1 MDHEN, CDR2 SYDVKM.

This sequence joins TRBV18 and TRBJ1-5, with a possible D match to TRBD1 (6 bases). CDR1 and CDR2 (germline): KGHSH, LQKENI. The CDR3 sequence is 14 residues long. The V gene lost 6 bases and the J gene lost 3 bases, with 12 bases spanning the gap. CDR3 region: CASSEQGNNQPQHF. CDR3 DNA sequence: TGTGCCAGCTCCGAACAGGGAAACAATCAGCCCCAGCATTTT.